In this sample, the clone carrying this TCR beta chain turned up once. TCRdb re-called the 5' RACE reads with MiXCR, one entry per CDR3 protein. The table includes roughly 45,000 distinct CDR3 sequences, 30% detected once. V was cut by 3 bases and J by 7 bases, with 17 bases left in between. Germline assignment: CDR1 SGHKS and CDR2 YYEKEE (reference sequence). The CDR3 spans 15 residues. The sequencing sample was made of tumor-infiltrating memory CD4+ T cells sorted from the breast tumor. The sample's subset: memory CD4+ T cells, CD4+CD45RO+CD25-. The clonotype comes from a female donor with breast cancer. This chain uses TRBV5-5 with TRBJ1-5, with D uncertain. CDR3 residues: CASSYFMADGQPQHF. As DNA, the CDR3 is TGTGCCAGCAGCTATTTCATGGCAGACGGACAGCCCCAGCATTTT.